This passage covers 25 T cell receptor beta chains from one sample sequenced in a study of blood T cell repertoires in COVID-19 (dated by TCRdb to the early 2020s). Libraries were constructed by the immunoSEQ multiplex PCR assay. As stored in TCRdb, this immuneACCESS dataset retains in-frame rearrangements with V and J assigned. A fraction of the clones does not appear; measured against another copy, unresolved V genes explain less than half of the discrepancy, and the remainder lacks a known reason. The sample table shows fewer than 250,000 clones, and roughly 87% are seen once. Together, the top ten hold around 2.6% of the sample. Sequencing was carried out using PBMCs or T cells enriched from blood (not recorded which). These receptors all come from a woman in her twenties or thirties with acute COVID-19.

This sequence joins TRBV25-1 and TRBJ1-3; D may be TRBD1 (5 bases). V was pared by 2 bases and J by 2 bases, with 16 bases between. Germline values: CDR1 MGHDK, CDR2 SYGVNS. The CDR3 extends over 17 amino acids. The DNA for the CDR3 is TGTGCCAGCAGTGAAGGGGGGGTGAGGACACCTGGAAACACCATATATTTT. Translating it yields CASSEGGVRTPGNTIYF.

The chain combines TRBV13 with TRBJ1-6; 9 bases map to TRBD1. The CDR3 is 17 amino acids. V was pared by 1 base and J by 7 bases, with 8 bases of the junction left unmatched. CDR1 and CDR2 (germline): PRHDT, FYEKMQ (reference sequence). As DNA, the CDR3 is TGTGCCAGCAGCTTAGTTGTCCGGACAGGGGAAAATTCACCCCTCCACTTT. Residues: CASSLVVRTGENSPLHF.

This sequence joins TRBV27 and TRBJ1-2, with 7 bases matching TRBD1. The V gene's germline CDR1 is MNHEY and CDR2 SMNVEV (reference sequence). V was pared by 5 bases and J by 4 bases, with 10 bases of the junction left unmatched. This CDR3 contains 15 residues. This CDR3 is CASSPPRTGFYGYTF. The CDR3, as DNA: TGTGCCAGCAGTCCACCCCGGACAGGCTTCTATGGCTACACCTTC.

This clone showed up just a few times. The CDR3 DNA is TGTGCCTGGAGTCCACCCTCTCCGCAGTCAGATCATAATTCACCCCTCCACTTT. Its translation: CAWSPPSPQSDHNSPLHF. This chain joins TRBV30 and TRBJ1-6; D remains ambiguous. The CDR3 sequence is 18 residues long. V was shortened by 2 bases and J by 5 bases, with 22 bases between the two germline ends. In germline, CDR1 is GTSNPN, CDR2 SVGIG (reference sequence).

The rearrangement links TRBV5-4 to TRBJ2-5; TRBD1 matches 9 bases. The junction had 9 bases not matched to a gene; V was cut back by 4 bases and J by 5 bases. The CDR3 sequence is 15 residues long. Looked up from germline, CDR1 is SGHNT and CDR2 is YYREEE (reference sequence). CDR3 sequence: CASSAPGQGLETQYF. Here the CDR3 DNA reads TGTGCCAGCAGCGCACCGGGACAGGGTCTCGAGACCCAGTACTTC.

The rearrangement uses TRBV19 and TRBJ2-2; D gene ambiguous. V lost 7 bases to trimming and J lost 0 bases, with 12 bases between them. The CDR3 is 15 amino acids. Germline V lookup: CDR1 LNHDA, CDR2 SQIVND (reference sequence). The CDR3 nucleotides read TGTGCCAGTACCCTTAGTACAGCGAACACCGGGGAGCTGTTTTTT. Protein: CASTLSTANTGELFF.

V gene TRBV14 combines with J gene TRBJ1-1, with D perhaps matching TRBD1 (6 bases). The length of the CDR3 is 20 residues. V was cut by 0 bases and J by 5 bases, with 28 bases left in between. The germline gives CDR1 SGHDN, CDR2 FVKESK. This CDR3 is CASSQDGTSRSTLFSTEAFF. CDR3 sequence (DNA): TGTGCCAGCAGCCAAGATGGGACAAGCAGGTCCACCTTATTTAGTACTGAAGCTTTCTTT.

The chain couples TRBV7-2 to TRBJ2-5; 9 positions match TRBD2. The length of the CDR3 is 15 residues. Germline loops: CDR1 SGHTA, CDR2 FQGNSA. The ends lost 5 bases at V and 5 bases at J; junction bases unmatched: 9. This CDR3 reads CASSQSSGEGETQYF. CDR3 nucleotides: TGTGCCAGCAGCCAATCTAGCGGGGAGGGGGAGACCCAGTACTTC.

The V and J genes are TRBV6-2 or TRBV6-3 and TRBJ2-1; possible D gene TRBD1, 6 bases. CDR3 length: 16 residues. Germline CDR1 reads MNHEY; CDR2 reads SVGEGT. Between the trimmed V and J ends, which lost 5 bases and 0 bases, there was a span of 14 bases. For the CDR3, the DNA is TGTGCCAGCAGTACCGGGACGGACAGCTCCTACAATGAGCAGTTCTTC. It translates to CASSTGTDSSYNEQFF.

This clone has only one observation. The chain recombines TRBV5-5 with TRBJ1-6, with 8 bases aligning to TRBD1. There are 14 residues in the CDR3. The germline V gene has CDR1 SGHKS and CDR2 YYEKEE (reference sequence). J lost 9 bases, V lost 3 bases, and 5 bases had no gene match. The CDR3 is CASSSDRGGSPLHF. The CDR3 coding sequence is TGTGCCAGCAGCTCAGACAGGGGAGGTTCACCCCTCCACTTT.

The gene calls are TRBV6-5 and TRBJ2-1; the D gene is possibly TRBD2 (6 bases). V was shortened by 7 bases and J by 7 bases, with 14 bases between the two germline ends. Germline V lookup: CDR1 MNHEY, CDR2 SVGAGI. The CDR3 loop spans 13 amino acids. CDR3 region: CASNRPGGNEQFF. The CDR3 nucleotides read TGTGCCAGCAACCGCCCTGGGGGGAATGAGCAGTTCTTC.

The genes are TRBV3-1 (or the pseudogene TRBV3-2) and TRBJ2-4; the D gene is possibly TRBD1 (7 bases). Between the trimmed V and J ends, which lost 0 bases and 6 bases, there was a span of 9 bases. Per the germline V gene, CDR1 is LGHDT and CDR2 is YNNKEL (reference sequence). The CDR3 runs 14 residues. Here the CDR3 DNA reads TGTGCCAGCAGCCAAGATCAGGGGGGAAACATTCAGTACTTC. Encoded protein: CASSQDQGGNIQYF.

This clone was seen a single time. The chain couples TRBV7-8 to TRBJ1-5, with D perhaps TRBD1 (6 bases). CDR1 SGHVS and CDR2 FQNEAQ come from the germline V gene. V lost 5 bases and J 10 bases, leaving 18 bases between the germline ends. This CDR3 comprises 14 residues. The CDR3 bases are TGTGCCAGCAGCCTCGGGGACATTCAGGAACCCCAGCATTTT. Residues: CASSLGDIQEPQHF. Based on the CDR3 plus reference TRBV7-8 and TRBJ1-5, the full variable domain is GAGVSQSPRYKVAKRGQDVALRCDPISGHVSLFWYQQALGQGPEFLTYFQNEAQLDKSGLPSDRFFAERPEGSVSTLKIQRTQQEDSAVYLCASSLGDIQEPQHFGDGTRLSIL.

This clone has more than one count but fewer than ten. This chain connects TRBV6-2 or TRBV6-3 to TRBJ2-3; the match to TRBD2 covers 7 bases. Germline CDR1 is MNHEY and CDR2 is SVGEGT. J was trimmed by 1 base and V by 8 bases; bases with no gene match: 3. The CDR3 runs to 13 residues. The DNA for the CDR3 is TGTGCCAGCGGCCGGGAGGGCACAGATACGCAGTATTTT. It translates to CASGREGTDTQYF.

The V call is TRBV13, the J call TRBJ1-4, with 8 bases lining up with TRBD1. In germline, CDR1 is PRHDT, CDR2 FYEKMQ (reference sequence). The J segment lost 7 bases and the V segment lost 5 bases, leaving 3 bases of the junction unmatched. The length of the CDR3 is 13 residues. CDR3 in amino acids: CASSKDRGEKLFF. CDR3 bases: TGTGCCAGCAGCAAAGACAGGGGTGAAAAACTGTTTTTT.

This rearrangement joins TRBV6-4 to TRBJ2-7; the D gene is possibly TRBD1 (5 bases). There are 13 residues in the CDR3. Germline-derived CDR1 and CDR2 are MRHNA and SNTAGT. The V end lost 0 bases, the J end lost 6 bases, and 9 bases lay between the germline ends. CDR3 sequence: CASSDSDSGEQYF. The CDR3 DNA follows: TGTGCCAGCAGTGACTCTGACAGTGGCGAGCAGTACTTC.

This clone was found a few times. The V gene is TRBV5-1, the J gene TRBJ2-7, with 10 positions matching TRBD1. The CDR3 runs 15 residues. The V segment lost 0 bases and the J segment 7 bases; nucleotides outside the gene matches: 7. CDR1 and CDR2 from the germline V gene are SGHRS and YFSETQ. The CDR3 region is CASSLEGQGIGEQYF. CDR3 sequence (DNA): TGCGCCAGCAGCTTGGAGGGACAGGGGATTGGTGAGCAGTACTTC. Based on the CDR3 plus reference TRBV5-1 and TRBJ2-7, the full variable domain is KAGVTQTPRYLIKTRGQQVTLSCSPISGHRSVSWYQQTPGQGLQFLFEYFSETQRNKGNFPGRFSGRQFSNSRSEMNVSTLELGDSALYLCASSLEGQGIGEQYFGPGTRLTVT.

This clone has more than one count but fewer than ten. The rearrangement links TRBV27 to TRBJ1-1; 11 positions match TRBD1. The CDR3 is made up of 14 amino acids. V was pared by 6 bases and J by 4 bases, with 4 bases of the junction left unmatched. Germline values: CDR1 MNHEY, CDR2 SMNVEV (reference sequence). The CDR3 region is CASRDRGLITEAFF. CDR3 bases: TGTGCCAGCAGGGACAGGGGGCTGATCACTGAAGCTTTCTTT.

This chain connects TRBV2 to TRBJ1-1, with D perhaps matching TRBD1 (6 bases). Trimming cost V 6 bases and J 1 base, with 12 bases left between them. CDR3 length equals 14 residues. The germline V gene encodes CDR1 SNHLY and CDR2 FYNNEI. The CDR3 DNA reads as TGTGCCAGCAGCCTTGGGGGCAGGAACACTGAAGCTTTCTTT. It codes for CASSLGGRNTEAFF. The variable domain in full, completed from reference TRBV2 and TRBJ1-1, reads EPEVTQTPSHQVTQMGQEVILRCVPISNHLYFYWYRQILGQKVEFLVSFYNNEISEKSEIFDDQFSVERPDGSNFTLKIRSTKLEDSAMYFCASSLGGRNTEAFFGQGTRLTVV.

The rearrangement uses TRBV5-1 and TRBJ2-1; 9 bases align to TRBD1. The CDR3 length is 13 residues. J lost 7 bases, V lost 4 bases, and 3 bases had no gene match. Germline CDR1 SGHRS, CDR2 YFSETQ. CDR3 protein: CASSKGQGNEQFF. CDR3 nucleotides: TGCGCCAGCAGCAAGGGACAGGGAAATGAGCAGTTCTTC.

The chain combines TRBV7-2 with TRBJ2-7; 7 bases are shared with TRBD2. The CDR3 sequence is 15 residues long. CDR1 SGHTA and CDR2 FQGNSA come from the germline V gene. V trimming: 5 bases; J trimming: 5 bases; junction bases outside the gene matches: 12. As DNA, the CDR3 is TGTGCCAGCAGCAAAGGGACTACCCGGGGGGACGAGCAGTACTTC. Its translation is CASSKGTTRGDEQYF.

This chain joins TRBV10-1 and TRBJ2-7; weak D call: TRBD1 (7 bases). The CDR3 sequence is 17 residues long. CDR1 and CDR2 (germline): WNHNN, SYGVQD (reference sequence). V was clipped by 2 bases and J by 0 bases, with 17 bases between them. CDR3 amino acids: CASSELPWGDSSYEQYF. The CDR3 nucleotides read TGCGCCAGCAGTGAGCTGCCCTGGGGGGACAGCTCCTACGAGCAGTACTTC.

For the CDR3, the DNA is TGTGCCAGCAGCCTAGGGGAGGGGGGCGGTTACGAAAAACTGTTTTTT. This gives the protein CASSLGEGGGYEKLFF. This chain links TRBV9 with TRBJ1-4, with D possibly being TRBD1 (6 bases). CDR1 SGDLS and CDR2 YYNGEE come from the germline V gene. V was cut by 4 bases and J by 8 bases, with 21 bases left in between. The length of the CDR3 is 16 residues.

The chain uses TRBV6-6 and TRBJ2-2; maybe TRBD2 (7 bases). The length of the CDR3 is 15 residues. Looked up from germline, CDR1 is MNHNY and CDR2 is SVGAGI (reference sequence). The ends were cut back, 0 bases at V and 4 bases at J, with 9 bases in the middle. The DNA for the CDR3 is TGTGCCAGCAGTTACTCGGGAGGGGGCACCGGGGAGCTGTTTTTT. Amino acids: CASSYSGGGTGELFF.

This chain connects TRBV18 to TRBJ2-2; D is possibly TRBD1 (5 bases). Trimming took 2 bases from V and 2 from J, leaving 12 bases between them. The germline CDR1 and CDR2 sequences are KGHSH and LQKENI. This CDR3 has 16 residues. The CDR3 DNA is TGTGCCAGCTCACCAATACAGGCTGATAACACCGGGGAGCTGTTTTTT. It codes for CASSPIQADNTGELFF. Complete variable domain (other parts from reference TRBV18 and TRBJ2-2): NAGVMQNPRHLVRRRGQEARLRCSPMKGHSHVYWYRQLPEEGLKFMVYLQKENIIDESGMPKERFSAEFPKEGPSILRIQQVVRGDSAAYFCASSPIQADNTGELFFGEGSRLTVL.